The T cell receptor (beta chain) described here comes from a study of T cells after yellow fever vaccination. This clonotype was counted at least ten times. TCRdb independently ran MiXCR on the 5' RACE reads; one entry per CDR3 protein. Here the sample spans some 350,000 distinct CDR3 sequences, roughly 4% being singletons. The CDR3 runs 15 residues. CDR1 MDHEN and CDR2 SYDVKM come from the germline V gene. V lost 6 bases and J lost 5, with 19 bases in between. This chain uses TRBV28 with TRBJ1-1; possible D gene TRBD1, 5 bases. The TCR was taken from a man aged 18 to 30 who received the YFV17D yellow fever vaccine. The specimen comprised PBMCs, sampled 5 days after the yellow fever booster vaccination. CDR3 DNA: TGTGCCAGCAGGGACCCGCGGGGGGATGGGACTGAAGCTTTCTTT. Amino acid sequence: CASRDPRGDGTEAFF.